What follows describes a single T cell receptor beta chain. V shed 3 bases and J shed 2 bases, with 14 bases lying between them. The CDR3 extends over 16 amino acids. Germline CDR1 and CDR2: KGHSH and LQKENI. The sample originates from a study of blood T cell repertoires in COVID-19. About the research overall: There were acute and convalescent COVID-19 samples, and they came from the United States, Italy and Spain. Sources were T cells, B-cell-depleted T cells, or PBMCs; the material itself was cDNA or gDNA.

As processed by the authors: Amplification from reference gene primers served as the basis for estimated nucleated cell counts. The protocol was immunoSEQ multiplex PCR, while the TCRdb copy is restricted to in-frame clones and leaves out a portion. The V and J calls and the clone size are those of that table, but D and trimming were determined from the DNA. The sample records 200,000 to 250,000 clones, about four fifths being singletons. Recovered status in Cohort 3 required two negative PCRs, clearance, or symptom resolution. The sequence came from a man aged 60 to 69 who had recovered from COVID-19. The sample comprised PBMCs or T cells enriched from blood (not recorded which). The chain recombines TRBV18 with TRBJ1-3, with D uncertain. This CDR3 reads CASSPVGVGAGNTIYF. The CDR3 nucleotides are TGTGCCAGCTCACCCGTCGGGGTAGGTGCTGGAAACACCATATATTTT.